This T cell receptor (beta chain) was recorded in a study of technical replicates of blood from a few donors. The CDR3 covers 16 residues. The germline gives CDR1 WNHNN, CDR2 SYGVQD (reference sequence). The V segment lost 0 bases and the J segment 1 base; nucleotides outside the gene matches: 4. Only in-frame clones appear in the TCRdb table, and some are missing; sequencing was by immunoSEQ multiplex PCR. This table has over 85,000 clones, roughly 96% appearing once. Material for sequencing was T cells isolated from PBMCs. This receptor was obtained from a human donor in good health. The chain links TRBV10-1 to TRBJ2-3; 7 bases are shared with TRBD2. In DNA form, the CDR3 reads TGCGCCAGCAGTGAGTCGGGGGGGAGTGGCACAGATACGCAGTATTTT. This codes for CASSESGGSGTDTQYF.